This TCR beta chain was documented in a study of blood T cell repertoires in COVID-19. Study as a whole: T cells, B-cell-depleted T cells, or PBMCs supplied cDNA or gDNA.

Assay used: immunoSEQ multiplex PCR; TCRdb lists only in-frame clones, some missing. The sample lists fewer than 350,000 clones, around 88% seen once, with approximately 1.6% in the top ten. The CDR3 sequence is 18 residues long. Germline V gene sequence: CDR1 DFQATT, CDR2 SNEGSKA (reference sequence). The junction had 8 bases not matched to a gene; V was cut back by 3 bases and J by 2 bases. The Seattle patients, enrolled during active infection, were followed longitudinally. The receptor comes from a woman in her twenties or thirties with COVID-19, enrolled during active disease. V gene TRBV20-1 combines with J gene TRBJ2-1, with 15 bases matching TRBD2. The source material was peripheral blood. The CDR3 DNA reads TGCAGTGCTAGTCGCCCGGGACTAGCGGGGGGCGCCTACAATGAGCAGTTCTTC. This gives the protein CSASRPGLAGGAYNEQFF.